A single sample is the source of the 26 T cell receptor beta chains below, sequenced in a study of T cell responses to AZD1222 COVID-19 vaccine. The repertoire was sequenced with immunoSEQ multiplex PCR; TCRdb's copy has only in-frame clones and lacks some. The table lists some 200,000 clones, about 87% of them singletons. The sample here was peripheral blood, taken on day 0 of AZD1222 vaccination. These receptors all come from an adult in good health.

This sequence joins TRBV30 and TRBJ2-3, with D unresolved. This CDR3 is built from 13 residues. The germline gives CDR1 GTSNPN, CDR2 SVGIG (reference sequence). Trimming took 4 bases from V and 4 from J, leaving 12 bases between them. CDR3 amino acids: CAWIGVSSDTQYF. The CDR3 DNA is TGTGCCTGGATTGGTGTTAGTTCAGATACGCAGTATTTT.

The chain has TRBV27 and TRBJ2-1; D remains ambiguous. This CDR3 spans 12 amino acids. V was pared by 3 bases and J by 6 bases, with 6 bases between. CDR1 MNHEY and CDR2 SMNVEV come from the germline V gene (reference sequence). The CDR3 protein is CASSFHPNEQFF. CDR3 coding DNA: TGTGCCAGCAGTTTTCACCCCAATGAGCAGTTCTTC.

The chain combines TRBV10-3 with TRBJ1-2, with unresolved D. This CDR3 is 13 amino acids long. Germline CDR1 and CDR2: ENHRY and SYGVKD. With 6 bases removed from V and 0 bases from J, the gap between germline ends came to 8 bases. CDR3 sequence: CAIRAAANYGYTF. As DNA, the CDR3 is TGTGCCATCAGGGCAGCTGCTAACTATGGCTACACCTTC.

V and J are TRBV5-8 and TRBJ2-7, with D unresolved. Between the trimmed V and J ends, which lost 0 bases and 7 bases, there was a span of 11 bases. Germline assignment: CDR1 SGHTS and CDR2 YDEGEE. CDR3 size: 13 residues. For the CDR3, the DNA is TGTGCCAGCAGCTTGGCGCGATCACGGGAGCAGTACTTC. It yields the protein CASSLARSREQYF.

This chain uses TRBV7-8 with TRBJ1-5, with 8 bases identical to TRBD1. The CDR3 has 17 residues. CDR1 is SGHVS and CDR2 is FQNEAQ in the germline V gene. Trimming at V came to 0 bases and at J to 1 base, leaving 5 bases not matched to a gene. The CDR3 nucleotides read TGTGCCAGCAGCTTAGCCGGGACAGGAGCGAGCAATCAGCCCCAGCATTTT. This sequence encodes CASSLAGTGASNQPQHF.

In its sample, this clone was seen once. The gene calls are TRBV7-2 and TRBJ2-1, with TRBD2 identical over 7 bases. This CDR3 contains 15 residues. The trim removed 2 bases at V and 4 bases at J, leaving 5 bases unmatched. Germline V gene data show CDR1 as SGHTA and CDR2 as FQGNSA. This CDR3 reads CASSLRGGDYNEQFF. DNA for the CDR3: TGTGCCAGCAGCTTACGCGGGGGTGATTACAATGAGCAGTTCTTC.

The CDR3: CATAGAGYNNEQFF. The DNA of the CDR3 is TGTGCCACCGCCGGTGCAGGCTATAACAATGAGCAGTTCTTC. The chain combines TRBV15 with TRBJ2-1, with D uncertain. Germline V lookup: CDR1 LNHNV, CDR2 YYDKDF (reference sequence). This CDR3 is built from 14 residues. V was cut by 8 bases and J by 5 bases, with 16 bases left in between.

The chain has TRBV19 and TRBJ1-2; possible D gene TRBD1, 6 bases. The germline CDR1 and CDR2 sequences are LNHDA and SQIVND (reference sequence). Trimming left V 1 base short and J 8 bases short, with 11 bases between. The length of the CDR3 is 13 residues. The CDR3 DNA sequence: TGTGCCAGTAGTATAGGCACAGGGAGCGGCTACACCTTC. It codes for CASSIGTGSGYTF.

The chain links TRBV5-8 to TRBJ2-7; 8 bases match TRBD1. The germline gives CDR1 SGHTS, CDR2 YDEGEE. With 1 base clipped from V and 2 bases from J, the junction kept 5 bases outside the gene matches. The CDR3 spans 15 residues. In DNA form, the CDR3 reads TGTGCCAGCAGCTTGACCGGGACAGGAGCCTACGAGCAGTACTTC. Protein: CASSLTGTGAYEQYF.

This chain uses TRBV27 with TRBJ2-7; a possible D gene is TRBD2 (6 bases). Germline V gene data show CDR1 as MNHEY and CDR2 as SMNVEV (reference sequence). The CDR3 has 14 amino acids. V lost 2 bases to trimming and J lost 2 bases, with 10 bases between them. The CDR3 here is CASSLLGRPYEQYF. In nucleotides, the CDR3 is TGTGCCAGCAGTTTACTGGGGAGGCCCTACGAGCAGTACTTC.

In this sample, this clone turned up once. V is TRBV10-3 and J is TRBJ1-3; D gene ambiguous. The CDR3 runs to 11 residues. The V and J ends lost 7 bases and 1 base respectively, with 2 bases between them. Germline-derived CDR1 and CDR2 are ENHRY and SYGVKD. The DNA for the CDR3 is TGTGCCATCACATCTGGAAACACCATATATTTT. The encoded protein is CAITSGNTIYF.

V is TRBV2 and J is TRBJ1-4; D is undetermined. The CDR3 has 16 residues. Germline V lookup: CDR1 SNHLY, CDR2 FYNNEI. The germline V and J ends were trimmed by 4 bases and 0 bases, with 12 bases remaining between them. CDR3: CASSAESFSTNEKLFF. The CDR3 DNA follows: TGTGCCAGCAGTGCGGAAAGTTTCTCAACTAATGAAAAACTGTTTTTT.

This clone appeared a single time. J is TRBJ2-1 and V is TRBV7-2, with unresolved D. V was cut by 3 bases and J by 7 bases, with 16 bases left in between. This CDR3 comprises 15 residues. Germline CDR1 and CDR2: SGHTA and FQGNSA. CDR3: CASSFFGPGMNEQFF. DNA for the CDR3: TGTGCCAGCAGCTTCTTCGGCCCAGGCATGAATGAGCAGTTCTTC. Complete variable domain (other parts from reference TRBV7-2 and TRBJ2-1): GAGVSQSPSNKVTEKGKDVELRCDPISGHTALYWYRQSLGQGLEFLIYFQGNSAPDKSGLPSDRFSAERTGGSVSTLTIQRTQQEDSAVYLCASSFFGPGMNEQFFGPGTRLTVL.

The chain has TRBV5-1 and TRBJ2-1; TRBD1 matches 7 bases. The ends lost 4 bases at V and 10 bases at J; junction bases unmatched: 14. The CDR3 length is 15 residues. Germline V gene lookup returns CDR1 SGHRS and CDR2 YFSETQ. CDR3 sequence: CASSATLNRGGEQFF. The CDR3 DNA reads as TGCGCCAGCAGCGCTACACTTAACAGGGGTGGGGAGCAGTTCTTC.

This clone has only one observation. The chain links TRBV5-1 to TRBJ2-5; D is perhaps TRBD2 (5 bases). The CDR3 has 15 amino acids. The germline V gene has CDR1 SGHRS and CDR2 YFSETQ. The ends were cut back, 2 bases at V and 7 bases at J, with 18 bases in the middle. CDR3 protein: CASSFGPGPAGTQYF. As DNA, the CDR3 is TGCGCCAGCAGCTTTGGACCAGGCCCGGCGGGGACCCAGTACTTC.

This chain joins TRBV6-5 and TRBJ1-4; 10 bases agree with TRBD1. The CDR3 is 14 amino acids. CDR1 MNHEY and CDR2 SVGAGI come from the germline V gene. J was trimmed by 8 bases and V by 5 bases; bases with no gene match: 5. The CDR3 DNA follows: TGTGCCAGCAGTCGGACAGGGGGGGACGAAAAACTGTTTTTT. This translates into CASSRTGGDEKLFF.

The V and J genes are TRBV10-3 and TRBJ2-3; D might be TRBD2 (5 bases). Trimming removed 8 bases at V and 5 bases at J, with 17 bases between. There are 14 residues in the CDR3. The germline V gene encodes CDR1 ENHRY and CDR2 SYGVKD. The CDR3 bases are TGTGCCATCTCAGCTAGAGGGAGAGGAGATACGCAGTATTTT. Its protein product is CAISARGRGDTQYF.

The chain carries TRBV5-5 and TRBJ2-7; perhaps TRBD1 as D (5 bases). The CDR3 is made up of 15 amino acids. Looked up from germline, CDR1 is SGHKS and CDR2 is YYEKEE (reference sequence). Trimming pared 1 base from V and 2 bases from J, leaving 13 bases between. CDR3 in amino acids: CASSLSPGSTYEQYF. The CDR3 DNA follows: TGTGCCAGCAGCTTGTCCCCAGGGTCGACCTACGAGCAGTACTTC.

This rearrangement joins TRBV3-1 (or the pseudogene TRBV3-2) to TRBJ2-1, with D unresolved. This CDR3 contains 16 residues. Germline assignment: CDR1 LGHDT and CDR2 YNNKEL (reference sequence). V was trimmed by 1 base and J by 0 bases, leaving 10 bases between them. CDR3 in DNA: TGTGCCAGCAGCCAAGGCCAGGCTAGCTCCTACAATGAGCAGTTCTTC. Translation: CASSQGQASSYNEQFF.

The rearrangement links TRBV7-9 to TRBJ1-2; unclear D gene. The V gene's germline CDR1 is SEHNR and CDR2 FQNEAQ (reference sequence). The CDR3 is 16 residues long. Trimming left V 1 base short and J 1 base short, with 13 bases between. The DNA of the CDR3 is TGTGCCAGCAGCTTAGGTGCCGCGGGAGTTAACTATGGCTACACCTTC. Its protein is CASSLGAAGVNYGYTF.

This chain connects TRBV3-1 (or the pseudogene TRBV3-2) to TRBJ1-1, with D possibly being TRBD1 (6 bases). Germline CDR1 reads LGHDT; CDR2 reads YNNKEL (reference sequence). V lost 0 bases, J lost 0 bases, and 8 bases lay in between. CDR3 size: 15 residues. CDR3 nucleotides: TGTGCCAGCAGCCAAGATCGGACAGTGAACACTGAAGCTTTCTTT. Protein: CASSQDRTVNTEAFF.

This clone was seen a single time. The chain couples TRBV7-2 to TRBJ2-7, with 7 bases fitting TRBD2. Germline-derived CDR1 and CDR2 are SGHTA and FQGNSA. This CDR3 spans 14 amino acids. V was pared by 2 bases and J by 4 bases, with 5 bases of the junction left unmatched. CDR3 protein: CASSLFVGGYEQYF. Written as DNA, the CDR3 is TGTGCCAGCAGCTTATTTGTGGGGGGGTACGAGCAGTACTTC.

CDR3 region: CAWGTGATNEKLFF. For the CDR3, the DNA is TGTGCCTGGGGCACAGGTGCAACTAATGAAAAACTGTTTTTT. This chain uses TRBV30 with TRBJ1-4; tentative D call: TRBD1 (5 bases). CDR3 length equals 14 residues. Per the germline V gene, CDR1 is GTSNPN and CDR2 is SVGIG (reference sequence). V was shortened by 5 bases and J by 0 bases, with 10 bases between the two germline ends.

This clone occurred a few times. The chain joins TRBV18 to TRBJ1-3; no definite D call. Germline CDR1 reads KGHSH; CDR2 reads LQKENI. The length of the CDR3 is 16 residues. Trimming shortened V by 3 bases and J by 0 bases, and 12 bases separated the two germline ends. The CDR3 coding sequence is TGTGCCAGCTCACCTTTGGAGAAGAGCTCTGGAAACACCATATATTTT. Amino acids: CASSPLEKSSGNTIYF. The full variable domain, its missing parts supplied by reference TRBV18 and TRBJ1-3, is NAGVMQNPRHLVRRRGQEARLRCSPMKGHSHVYWYRQLPEEGLKFMVYLQKENIIDESGMPKERFSAEFPKEGPSILRIQQVVRGDSAAYFCASSPLEKSSGNTIYFGEGSWLTVV.

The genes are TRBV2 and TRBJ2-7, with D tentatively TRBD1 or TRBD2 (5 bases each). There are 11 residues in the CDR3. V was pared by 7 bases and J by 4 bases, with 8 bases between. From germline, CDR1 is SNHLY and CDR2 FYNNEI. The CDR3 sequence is CASKGEYEQYF. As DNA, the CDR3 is TGTGCCAGCAAAGGGGAGTACGAGCAGTACTTC.

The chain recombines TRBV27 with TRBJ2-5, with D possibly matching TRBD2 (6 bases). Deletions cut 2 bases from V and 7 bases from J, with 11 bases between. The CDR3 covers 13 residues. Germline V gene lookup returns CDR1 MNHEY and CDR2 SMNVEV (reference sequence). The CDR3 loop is CASSLGGWGTQYF. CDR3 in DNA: TGTGCCAGCAGTTTAGGGGGGTGGGGGACCCAGTACTTC.